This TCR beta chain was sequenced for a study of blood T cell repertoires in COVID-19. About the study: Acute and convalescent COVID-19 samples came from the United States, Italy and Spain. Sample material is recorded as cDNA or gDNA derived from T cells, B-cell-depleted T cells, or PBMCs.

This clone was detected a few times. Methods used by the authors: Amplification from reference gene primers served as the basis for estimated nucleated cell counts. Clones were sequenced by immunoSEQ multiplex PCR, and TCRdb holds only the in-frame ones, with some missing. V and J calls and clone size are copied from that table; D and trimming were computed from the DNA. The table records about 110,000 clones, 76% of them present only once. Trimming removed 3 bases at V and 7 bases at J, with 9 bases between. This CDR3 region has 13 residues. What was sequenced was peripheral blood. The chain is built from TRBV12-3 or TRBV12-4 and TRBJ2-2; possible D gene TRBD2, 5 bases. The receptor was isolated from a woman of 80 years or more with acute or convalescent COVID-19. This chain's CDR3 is CASSFGGRGELFF. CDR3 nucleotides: TGTGCCAGCAGTTTCGGCGGGCGCGGGGAGCTGTTTTTT.